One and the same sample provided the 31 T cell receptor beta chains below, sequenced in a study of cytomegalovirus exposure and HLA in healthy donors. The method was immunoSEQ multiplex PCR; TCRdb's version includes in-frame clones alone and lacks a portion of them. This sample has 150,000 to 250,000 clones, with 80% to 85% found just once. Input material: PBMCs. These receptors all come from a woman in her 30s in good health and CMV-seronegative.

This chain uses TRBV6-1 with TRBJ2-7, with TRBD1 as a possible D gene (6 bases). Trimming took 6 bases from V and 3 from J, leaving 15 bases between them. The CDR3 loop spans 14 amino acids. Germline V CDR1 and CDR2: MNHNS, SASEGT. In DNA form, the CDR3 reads TGTGCCAGCAGATGGGGGTGGGACAACTACGAGCAGTACTTC. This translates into CASRWGWDNYEQYF.

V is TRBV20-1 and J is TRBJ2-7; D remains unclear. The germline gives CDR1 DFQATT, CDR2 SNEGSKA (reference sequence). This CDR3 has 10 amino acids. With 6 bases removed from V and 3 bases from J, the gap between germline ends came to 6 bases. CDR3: CSALYYEQYF. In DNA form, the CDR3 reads TGCAGTGCCCTTTACTACGAGCAGTACTTC.

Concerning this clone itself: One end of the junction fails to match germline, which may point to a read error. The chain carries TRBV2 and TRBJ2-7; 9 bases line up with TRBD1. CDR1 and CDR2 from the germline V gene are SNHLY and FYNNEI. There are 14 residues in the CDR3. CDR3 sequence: CASREDRGAYEQYF. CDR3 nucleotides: TGTGCCAGCAGGGAAGACAGGGGGGCCTACGAGCAGTACTTC.

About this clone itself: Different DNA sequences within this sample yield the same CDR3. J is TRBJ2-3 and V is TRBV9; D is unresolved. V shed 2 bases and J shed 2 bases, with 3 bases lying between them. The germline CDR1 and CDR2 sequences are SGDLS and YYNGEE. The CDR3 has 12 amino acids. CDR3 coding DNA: TGTGCCAGCAGCGTGGCCACAGATACGCAGTATTTT. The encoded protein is CASSVATDTQYF. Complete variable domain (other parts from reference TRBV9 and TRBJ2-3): DSGVTQTPKHLITATGQRVTLRCSPRSGDLSVYWYQQSLDQGLQFLIQYYNGEERAKGNILERFSAQQFPDLHSELNLSSLELGDSALYFCASSVATDTQYFGPGTRLTVL.

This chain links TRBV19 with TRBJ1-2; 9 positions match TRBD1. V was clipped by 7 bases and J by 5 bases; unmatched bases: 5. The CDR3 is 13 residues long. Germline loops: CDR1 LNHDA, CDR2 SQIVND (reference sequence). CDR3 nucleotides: TGTGCCAGTAACGGACAGGGGTGGTATGGCTACACCTTC. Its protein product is CASNGQGWYGYTF. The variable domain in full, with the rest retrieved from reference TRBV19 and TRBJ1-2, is DGGITQSPKYLFRKEGQNVTLSCEQNLNHDAMYWYRQDPGQGLRLIYYSQIVNDFQKGDIAEGYSVSREKKESFPLTVTSAQKNPTAFYLCASNGQGWYGYTFGSGTRLTVV.

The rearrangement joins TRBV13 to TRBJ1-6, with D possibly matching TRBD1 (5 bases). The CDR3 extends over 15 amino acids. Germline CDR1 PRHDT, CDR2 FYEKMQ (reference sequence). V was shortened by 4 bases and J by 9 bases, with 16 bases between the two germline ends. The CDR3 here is CASSSHRGDGSPLHF. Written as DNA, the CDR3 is TGTGCCAGCAGCTCACACCGGGGGGATGGTTCACCCCTCCACTTT.

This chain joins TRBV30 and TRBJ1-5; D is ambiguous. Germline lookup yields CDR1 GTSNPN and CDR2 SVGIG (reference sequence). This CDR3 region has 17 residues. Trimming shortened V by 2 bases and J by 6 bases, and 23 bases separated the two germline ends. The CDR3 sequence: CAWSNPRTNREGQPQHF. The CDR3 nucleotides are TGTGCCTGGAGTAATCCCCGAACAAATAGAGAGGGTCAGCCCCAGCATTTT.

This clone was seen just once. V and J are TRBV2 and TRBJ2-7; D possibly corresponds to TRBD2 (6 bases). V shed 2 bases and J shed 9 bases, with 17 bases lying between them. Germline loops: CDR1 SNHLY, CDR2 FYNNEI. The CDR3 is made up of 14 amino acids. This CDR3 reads CASSERSASGGQYF. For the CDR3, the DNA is TGTGCCAGCAGTGAAAGGTCGGCTTCCGGGGGGCAGTACTTC.

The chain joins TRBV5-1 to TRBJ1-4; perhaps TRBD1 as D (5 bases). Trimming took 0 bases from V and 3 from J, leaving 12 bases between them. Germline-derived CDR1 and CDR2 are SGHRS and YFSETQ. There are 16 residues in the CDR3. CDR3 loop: CASSLGFGASNEKLFF. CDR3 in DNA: TGCGCCAGCAGCTTGGGTTTTGGGGCTTCTAATGAAAAACTGTTTTTT.

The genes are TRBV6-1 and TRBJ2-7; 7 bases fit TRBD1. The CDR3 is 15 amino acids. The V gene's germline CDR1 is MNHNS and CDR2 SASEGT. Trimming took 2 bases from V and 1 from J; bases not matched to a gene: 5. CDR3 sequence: CASSERQGGSYEQYF. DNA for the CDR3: TGTGCCAGCAGTGAACGACAGGGTGGATCCTACGAGCAGTACTTC.

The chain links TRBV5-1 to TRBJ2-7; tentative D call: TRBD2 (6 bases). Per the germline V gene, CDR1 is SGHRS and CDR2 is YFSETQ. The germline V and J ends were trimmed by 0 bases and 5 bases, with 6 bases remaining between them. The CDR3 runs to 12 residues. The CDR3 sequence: CASSLGEDEQYF. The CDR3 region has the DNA TGCGCCAGCAGCTTGGGGGAGGACGAGCAGTACTTC. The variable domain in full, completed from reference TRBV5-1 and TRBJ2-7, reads KAGVTQTPRYLIKTRGQQVTLSCSPISGHRSVSWYQQTPGQGLQFLFEYFSETQRNKGNFPGRFSGRQFSNSRSEMNVSTLELGDSALYLCASSLGEDEQYFGPGTRLTVT.

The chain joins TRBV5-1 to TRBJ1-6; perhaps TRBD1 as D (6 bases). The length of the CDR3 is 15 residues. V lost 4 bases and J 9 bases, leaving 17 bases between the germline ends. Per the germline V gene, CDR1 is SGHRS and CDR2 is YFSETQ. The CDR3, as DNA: TGCGCCAGCAGCCTCCGGTTTAAAGGGGGTTCACCCCTCCACTTT. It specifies CASSLRFKGGSPLHF.

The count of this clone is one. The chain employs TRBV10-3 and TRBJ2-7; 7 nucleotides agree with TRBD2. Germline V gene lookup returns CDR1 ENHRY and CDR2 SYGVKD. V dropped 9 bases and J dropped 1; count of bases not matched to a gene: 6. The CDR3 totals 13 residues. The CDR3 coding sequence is TGTGCCATTATGGGGAGGGCTTCCTACGAGCAGTACTTC. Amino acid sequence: CAIMGRASYEQYF.

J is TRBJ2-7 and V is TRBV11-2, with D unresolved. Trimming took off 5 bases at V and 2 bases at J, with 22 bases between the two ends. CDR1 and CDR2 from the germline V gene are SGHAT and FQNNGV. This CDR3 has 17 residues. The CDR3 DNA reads TGTGCCAGCAGCCGAATCAAGACCGGTTCTACAGCCTACGAGCAGTACTTC. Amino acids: CASSRIKTGSTAYEQYF.

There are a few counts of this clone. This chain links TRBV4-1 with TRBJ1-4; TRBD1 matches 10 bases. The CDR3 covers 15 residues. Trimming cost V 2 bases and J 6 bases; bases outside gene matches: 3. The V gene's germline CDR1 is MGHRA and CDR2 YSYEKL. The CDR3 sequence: CASSQSGTGDEKLFF. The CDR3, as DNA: TGCGCCAGCAGCCAATCCGGGACAGGGGATGAAAAACTGTTTTTT.

The CDR3 loop is CASRGDRGLGGQYF. As DNA, the CDR3 is TGTGCCAGCAGGGGGGACAGGGGACTGGGGGGGCAGTACTTC. The chain has TRBV6-5 and TRBJ2-7; the match to TRBD1 covers 10 bases. This CDR3 has 14 amino acids. The V gene's germline CDR1 is MNHEY and CDR2 SVGAGI. After removal of 6 bases from V and 9 bases from J, the junction contained 11 bases not matched to a gene.

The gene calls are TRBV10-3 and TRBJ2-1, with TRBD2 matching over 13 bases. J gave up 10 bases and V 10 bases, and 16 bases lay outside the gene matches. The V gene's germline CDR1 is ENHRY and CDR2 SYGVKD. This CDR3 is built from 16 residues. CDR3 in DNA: TGTGCCACCTCCGGGACAATACCGGGACTAGCGGGGGAGCAGTTCTTC. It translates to CATSGTIPGLAGEQFF.

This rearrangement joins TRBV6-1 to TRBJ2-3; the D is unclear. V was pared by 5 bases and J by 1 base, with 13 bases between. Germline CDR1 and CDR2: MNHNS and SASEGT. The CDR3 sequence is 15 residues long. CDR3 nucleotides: TGTGCCAGCAGTCCCTCCATCGCGGGCACAGATACGCAGTATTTT. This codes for CASSPSIAGTDTQYF.

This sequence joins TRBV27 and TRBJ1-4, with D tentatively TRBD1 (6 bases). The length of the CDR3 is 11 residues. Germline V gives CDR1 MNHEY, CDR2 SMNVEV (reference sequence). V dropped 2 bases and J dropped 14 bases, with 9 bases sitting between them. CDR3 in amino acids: CASSLGGHLFF. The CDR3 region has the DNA TGTGCCAGCAGTTTAGGGGGACACCTGTTTTTT.

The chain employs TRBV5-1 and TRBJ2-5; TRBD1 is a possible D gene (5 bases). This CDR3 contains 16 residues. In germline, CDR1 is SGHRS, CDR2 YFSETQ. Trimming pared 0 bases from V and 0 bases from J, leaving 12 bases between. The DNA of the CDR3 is TGCGCCAGCAGCTTGGAATTTGGGGCGGACCAAGAGACCCAGTACTTC. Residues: CASSLEFGADQETQYF.

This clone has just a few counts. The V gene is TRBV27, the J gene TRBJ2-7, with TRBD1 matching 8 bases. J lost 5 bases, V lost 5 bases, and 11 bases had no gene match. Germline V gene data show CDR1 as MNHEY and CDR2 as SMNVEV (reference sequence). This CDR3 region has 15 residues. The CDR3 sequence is CASSPTGVIPNEQYF. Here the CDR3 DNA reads TGTGCCAGCAGTCCGACAGGGGTGATTCCCAACGAGCAGTACTTC.

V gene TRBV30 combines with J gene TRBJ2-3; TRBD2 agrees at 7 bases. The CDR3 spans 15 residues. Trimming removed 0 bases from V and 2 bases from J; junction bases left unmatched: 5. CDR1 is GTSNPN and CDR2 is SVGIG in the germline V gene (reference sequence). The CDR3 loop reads CAWSVPGGSTDTQYF. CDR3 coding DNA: TGTGCCTGGAGTGTTCCCGGGGGGTCCACAGATACGCAGTATTTT.

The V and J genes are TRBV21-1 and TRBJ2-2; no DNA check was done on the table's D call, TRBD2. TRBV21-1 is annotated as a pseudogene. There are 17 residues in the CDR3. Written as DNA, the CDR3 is TGTGCCAGCAGCACTGGGACTAGCGGGGGGGACACCGGGGAGCTGTTTTTT. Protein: CASSTGTSGGDTGELFF.

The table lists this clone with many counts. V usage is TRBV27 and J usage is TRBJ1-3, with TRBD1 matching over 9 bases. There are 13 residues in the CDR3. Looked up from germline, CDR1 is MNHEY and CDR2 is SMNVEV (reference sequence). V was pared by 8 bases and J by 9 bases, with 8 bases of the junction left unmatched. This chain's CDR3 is CASAGQGRSTIYF. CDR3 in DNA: TGTGCCAGCGCGGGACAGGGTAGGAGCACCATATATTTT.

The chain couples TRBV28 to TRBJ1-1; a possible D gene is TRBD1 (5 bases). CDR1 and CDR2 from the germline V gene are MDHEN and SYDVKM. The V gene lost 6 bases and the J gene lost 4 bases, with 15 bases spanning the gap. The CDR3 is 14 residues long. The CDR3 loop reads CASREGVSGTEAFF. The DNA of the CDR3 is TGTGCCAGCAGGGAAGGGGTGAGTGGCACTGAAGCTTTCTTT.

The CDR3 here is CASSPGTSDRTDTQYF. Here the CDR3 DNA reads TGCGCCAGCAGCCCTGGGACTAGCGATCGCACAGATACGCAGTATTTT. The V and J genes are TRBV5-1 and TRBJ2-3, with TRBD2 matching over 10 bases. V trimming: 4 bases; J trimming: 1 base; junction bases outside the gene matches: 6. This CDR3 is built from 16 residues. Germline V gene data show CDR1 as SGHRS and CDR2 as YFSETQ. The full variable domain, in which reference TRBV5-1 and TRBJ2-3 provide the parts outside the CDR3, is KAGVTQTPRYLIKTRGQQVTLSCSPISGHRSVSWYQQTPGQGLQFLFEYFSETQRNKGNFPGRFSGRQFSNSRSEMNVSTLELGDSALYLCASSPGTSDRTDTQYFGPGTRLTVL.

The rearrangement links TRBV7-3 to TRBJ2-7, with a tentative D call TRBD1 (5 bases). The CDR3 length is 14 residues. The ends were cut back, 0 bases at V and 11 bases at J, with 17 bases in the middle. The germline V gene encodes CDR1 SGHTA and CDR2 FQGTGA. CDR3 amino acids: CASSLTPGQGAKYF. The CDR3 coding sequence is TGTGCCAGCAGCTTAACCCCCGGACAAGGGGCGAAGTACTTC.

In nucleotides, the CDR3 is TGCGCCAGCAGCTTGGACGCGGCCCCGGGGAATCAGCCCCAGCATTTT. Protein product: CASSLDAAPGNQPQHF. V is TRBV5-1 and J is TRBJ1-5; the D is unclear. This CDR3 spans 16 amino acids. Germline V gene lookup returns CDR1 SGHRS and CDR2 YFSETQ. V was trimmed by 0 bases and J by 4 bases, leaving 14 bases between them.

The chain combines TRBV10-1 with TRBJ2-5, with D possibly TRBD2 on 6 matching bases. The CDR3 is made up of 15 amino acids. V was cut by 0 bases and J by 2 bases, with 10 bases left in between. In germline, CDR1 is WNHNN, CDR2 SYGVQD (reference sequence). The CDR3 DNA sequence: TGCGCCAGCAGTGAGTCGTCGGCGGGGCAAGAGACCCAGTACTTC. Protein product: CASSESSAGQETQYF.

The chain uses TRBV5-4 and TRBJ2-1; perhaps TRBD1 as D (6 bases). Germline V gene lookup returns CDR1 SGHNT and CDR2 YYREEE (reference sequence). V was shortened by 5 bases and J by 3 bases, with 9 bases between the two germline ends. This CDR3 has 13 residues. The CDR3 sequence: CASRTDSYNEQFF. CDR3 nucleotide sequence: TGTGCCAGCAGGACGGACAGCTACAATGAGCAGTTCTTC.

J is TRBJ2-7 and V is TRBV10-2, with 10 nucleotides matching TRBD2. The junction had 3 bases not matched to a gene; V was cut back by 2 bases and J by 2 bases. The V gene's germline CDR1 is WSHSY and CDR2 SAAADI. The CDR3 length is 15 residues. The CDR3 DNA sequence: TGCGCCAGCAGTGAGACTAGCGGGGCAACCTACGAGCAGTACTTC. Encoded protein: CASSETSGATYEQYF.